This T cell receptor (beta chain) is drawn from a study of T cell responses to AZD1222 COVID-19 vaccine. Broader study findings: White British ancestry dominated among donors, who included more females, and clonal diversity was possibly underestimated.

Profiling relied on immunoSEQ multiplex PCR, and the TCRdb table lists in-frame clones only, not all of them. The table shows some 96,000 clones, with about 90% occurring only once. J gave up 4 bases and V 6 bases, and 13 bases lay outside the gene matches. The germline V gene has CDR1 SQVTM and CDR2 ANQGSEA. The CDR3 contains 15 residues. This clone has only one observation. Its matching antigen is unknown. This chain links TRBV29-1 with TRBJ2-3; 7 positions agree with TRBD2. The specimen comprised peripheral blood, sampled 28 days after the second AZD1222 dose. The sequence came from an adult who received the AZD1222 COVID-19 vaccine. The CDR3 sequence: CSVARSGTPPDTQYF. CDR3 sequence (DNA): TGCAGCGTGGCGCGAAGCGGGACCCCTCCAGATACGCAGTATTTT.